These T cell receptor beta chains were read from a single sample in a study of vaccination and CD4 T cells after COVID-19. These TCRs' antigens remain unknown. TCRdb re-called the PCR reads with MiXCR, one entry per CDR3 protein. The table shows 7,000 to 10,000 distinct CDR3 sequences, with less than 70% occurring only once. The sequenced material came from CD4+ T cells from blood, cultured in vitro. The receptors come from a human donor who had recovered from COVID-19. The CDR3 runs from the conserved cysteine through the conserved F or W. A D gene is named only where the DNA matches it firmly. For some rows the clone size is stated as once, few or many, or as a class when expanded; others skip it.

V gene: TRBV15
D gene: TRBD2
J gene: TRBJ2-2
clone size: once
CDR3 protein: CATSREILAGGNTGELFF
CDR3 DNA: TGTGCCACCAGCAGAGAGATCCTAGCGGGGGGGAACACCGGGGAGCTGTTTTTT

V gene: TRBV28
D gene: TRBD1
J gene: TRBJ1-2
clone size: -
CDR3 protein: CASSLGTGVYGYTF
CDR3 DNA: TGTGCCAGCAGTCTCGGGACAGGGGTCTATGGCTACACCTTC

V gene: TRBV4-1
D gene: TRBD1
J gene: TRBJ2-5
clone size: -
CDR3 protein: CASSQPPGGRRETQYF
CDR3 DNA: TGCGCCAGCAGCCAACCCCCAGGGGGCAGGCGGGAGACCCAGTACTTC

V gene: TRBV27
D gene: -
J gene: TRBJ2-7
clone size: -
CDR3 protein: CASSFSAATVHEQYF
CDR3 DNA: TGTGCCAGCAGTTTCTCGGCAGCTACGGTCCACGAGCAGTACTTC

V gene: TRBV7-6
D gene: -
J gene: TRBJ1-2
clone size: -
CDR3 protein: CASSLMGEGGYTF
CDR3 DNA: TGTGCCAGCAGCTTAATGGGGGAAGGTGGCTACACCTTC

V gene: TRBV7-9
D gene: -
J gene: TRBJ2-3
clone size: few
CDR3 protein: CASSLVADTQYF
CDR3 DNA: TGTGCCAGCAGCTTAGTAGCGGATACGCAGTATTTT

V gene: TRBV20-1
D gene: TRBD2
J gene: TRBJ2-2
clone size: few
CDR3 protein: CSARDGGRPTGELFF
CDR3 DNA: TGCAGTGCTAGAGATGGCGGGAGGCCCACCGGGGAGCTGTTTTTT

V gene: TRBV12-3/TRBV12-4
D gene: -
J gene: TRBJ1-2
clone size: -
CDR3 protein: CASSPRITPYGYTF
CDR3 DNA: TGTGCCAGCAGCCCCAGGATTACCCCGTATGGCTACACCTTC

V gene: TRBV19
D gene: -
J gene: TRBJ1-1
clone size: -
CDR3 protein: CASSMLGGTNTEAFF
CDR3 DNA: TGTGCCAGTAGTATGCTAGGTGGGACGAACACTGAAGCTTTCTTT

V gene: TRBV27
D gene: TRBD2
J gene: TRBJ2-1
clone size: -
CDR3 protein: CASSSSSGGLSYNEQFF
CDR3 DNA: TGTGCCAGCAGTTCATCTAGCGGGGGGCTATCCTACAATGAGCAGTTCTTC

V gene: TRBV6-1
D gene: -
J gene: TRBJ1-1
clone size: few
CDR3 protein: CASSQSQGSGTEAFF
CDR3 DNA: TGTGCCAGCAGTCAATCCCAGGGTAGTGGCACTGAAGCTTTCTTT

V gene: TRBV30
D gene: -
J gene: TRBJ1-6
clone size: -
CDR3 protein: CAWRGGAGSPLHF
CDR3 DNA: TGTGCCTGGAGGGGCGGGGCGGGTTCACCCCTCCACTTT

V gene: TRBV30
D gene: -
J gene: TRBJ2-3
clone size: -
CDR3 protein: CAWGLGDTQYF
CDR3 DNA: TGTGCCTGGGGTCTCGGAGATACGCAGTATTTT

V gene: TRBV15
D gene: TRBD1
J gene: TRBJ1-2
clone size: -
CDR3 protein: CATSADRGLLGYTF
CDR3 DNA: TGTGCCACCAGTGCGGACAGGGGGCTACTCGGCTACACCTTC

V gene: TRBV20-1
D gene: -
J gene: TRBJ1-1
clone size: -
CDR3 protein: CSARPTLNTEALF
CDR3 DNA: TGCAGTGCTAGACCTACCCTGAACACTGAAGCTCTCTTT

V gene: TRBV19
D gene: -
J gene: TRBJ2-1
clone size: -
CDR3 protein: CASSIWTDSYNEQFF
CDR3 DNA: TGTGCCAGTAGTATTTGGACGGACTCCTACAATGAGCAGTTCTTC

V gene: TRBV6-4
D gene: -
J gene: TRBJ2-6
clone size: few
CDR3 protein: CASSLQGITLFSGANVLTF
CDR3 DNA: TGTGCCAGCAGTCTTCAAGGGATTACCCTTTTCTCTGGGGCCAACGTCCTGACTTTC

V gene: TRBV10-3
D gene: -
J gene: TRBJ2-5
clone size: -
CDR3 protein: CAISEGRRELYQETQYF
CDR3 DNA: TGTGCCATCAGTGAGGGCAGGAGGGAATTGTACCAAGAGACCCAGTACTTC

V gene: TRBV7-2
D gene: -
J gene: TRBJ1-2
clone size: -
CDR3 protein: CASSRLGSANYGYTF
CDR3 DNA: TGTGCCAGCAGCCGCCTTGGATCAGCTAACTATGGCTACACCTTC

V gene: TRBV2
D gene: -
J gene: TRBJ2-4
clone size: -
CDR3 protein: CASSPRGGAKNIQYF
CDR3 DNA: TGTGCCAGCAGCCCTCGAGGGGGGGCCAAAAACATTCAGTACTTC

V gene: TRBV20-1
D gene: TRBD1
J gene: TRBJ2-7
clone size: -
CDR3 protein: CSATSPTGPNEQYF
CDR3 DNA: TGCAGTGCCACCTCCCCGACAGGGCCCAACGAGCAGTACTTC

V gene: TRBV4-3
D gene: TRBD2
J gene: TRBJ2-1
clone size: -
CDR3 protein: CASSQDRVAGGFFF
CDR3 DNA: TGCGCCAGCAGCCAAGATCGGGTAGCGGGGGGTTTCTTCTTC

V gene: TRBV7-9
D gene: TRBD2
J gene: TRBJ2-4
clone size: -
CDR3 protein: CASAPPREGRGILGYF
CDR3 DNA: TGTGCCAGCGCCCCGCCGCGGGAGGGGAGAGGAATTCTTGGGTACTTC

V gene: TRBV20-1
D gene: TRBD1
J gene: TRBJ1-1
clone size: -
CDR3 protein: CSASRQGIRTEAFF
CDR3 DNA: TGCAGTGCTAGCCGACAGGGGATCCGGACTGAAGCTTTCTTT

V gene: TRBV2
D gene: TRBD2
J gene: TRBJ2-1
clone size: -
CDR3 protein: CASKTPPGLAIDEQFF
CDR3 DNA: TGTGCCAGCAAAACCCCACCGGGACTAGCGATCGATGAGCAGTTCTTC

V gene: TRBV7-9
D gene: -
J gene: TRBJ1-2
clone size: few
CDR3 protein: CASSLGQERYGYTF
CDR3 DNA: TGTGCCAGCAGCTTAGGTCAGGAGCGGTATGGCTACACCTTC

V gene: TRBV10-2
D gene: TRBD2
J gene: TRBJ2-7
clone size: few
CDR3 protein: CASQRGGSYEQYF
CDR3 DNA: TGCGCCAGCCAGCGGGGGGGCTCCTACGAGCAGTACTTC

V gene: TRBV27
D gene: -
J gene: TRBJ2-3
clone size: -
CDR3 protein: CASSPWGATDTQYF
CDR3 DNA: TGTGCCAGCAGTCCGTGGGGGGCCACAGATACGCAGTATTTT

V gene: TRBV11-1
D gene: -
J gene: TRBJ2-2
clone size: few
CDR3 protein: CASRSDGELFF
CDR3 DNA: TGTGCCAGCAGGTCGGATGGGGAGCTGTTTTTT

V gene: TRBV19
D gene: TRBD2
J gene: TRBJ2-7
clone size: once
CDR3 protein: CASASSGGAIEQYF
CDR3 DNA: TGTGCCAGCGCTAGTAGCGGGGGGGCAATCGAGCAGTACTTC

V gene: TRBV15
D gene: -
J gene: TRBJ1-5
clone size: -
CDR3 protein: CATSTSGPNQPQHF
CDR3 DNA: TGTGCCACCAGCACATCAGGCCCCAATCAGCCCCAGCATTTT

V gene: TRBV27
D gene: -
J gene: TRBJ2-7
clone size: -
CDR3 protein: CASSSPYEQYF
CDR3 DNA: TGTGCCAGCAGTTCCCCTTACGAGCAGTACTTC

V gene: TRBV7-3
D gene: TRBD2
J gene: TRBJ2-1
clone size: -
CDR3 protein: CASSSGLAGSYNEQFF
CDR3 DNA: TGTGCCAGCAGCTCGGGACTAGCGGGCTCCTACAATGAGCAGTTCTTC

V gene: TRBV11-3
D gene: -
J gene: TRBJ2-1
clone size: large
CDR3 protein: CASSPPGVRPNEQFF
CDR3 DNA: TGTGCCAGCAGCCCCCCAGGGGTTAGGCCCAATGAGCAGTTCTTC

V gene: TRBV12-3/TRBV12-4
D gene: -
J gene: TRBJ1-1
clone size: -
CDR3 protein: CASSDYGANTEAFF
CDR3 DNA: TGTGCCAGCAGTGATTATGGCGCGAACACTGAAGCTTTCTTT

V gene: TRBV7-2
D gene: TRBD2
J gene: TRBJ2-5
clone size: -
CDR3 protein: CASSRGVGNQETQYF
CDR3 DNA: TGTGCCAGCAGCCGGGGGGTGGGCAACCAAGAGACCCAGTACTTC

V gene: TRBV6-5
D gene: -
J gene: TRBJ1-2
clone size: -
CDR3 protein: CASSYRGELGGYTF
CDR3 DNA: TGTGCCAGCAGTTACCGCGGAGAACTAGGGGGCTACACCTTC

V gene: TRBV15
D gene: -
J gene: TRBJ1-2
clone size: -
CDR3 protein: CATSRDKGMVYGYTF
CDR3 DNA: TGTGCCACCAGCAGAGATAAAGGGATGGTCTATGGCTACACCTTC

V gene: TRBV6-1
D gene: TRBD1
J gene: TRBJ1-3
clone size: -
CDR3 protein: CASGGTAGNTIYF
CDR3 DNA: TGTGCCAGCGGGGGGACAGCTGGAAACACCATATATTTT

V gene: TRBV19
D gene: TRBD1
J gene: TRBJ1-5
clone size: -
CDR3 protein: CASSIGGTVKNQPQHF
CDR3 DNA: TGTGCCAGTAGTATAGGAGGGACAGTAAAAAATCAGCCCCAGCATTTT

V gene: TRBV6-2/TRBV6-3
D gene: -
J gene: TRBJ1-1
clone size: few
CDR3 protein: CASSYGPGAFF
CDR3 DNA: TGTGCCAGCAGTTACGGCCCGGGAGCTTTCTTT

V gene: TRBV19
D gene: -
J gene: TRBJ1-5
clone size: -
CDR3 protein: CASSRAGSLGNQPQHF
CDR3 DNA: TGTGCCAGTAGTAGGGCAGGGAGTCTTGGCAATCAGCCCCAGCATTTT

V gene: TRBV6-1
D gene: -
J gene: TRBJ2-3
clone size: -
CDR3 protein: CASSDYLLPADTQYF
CDR3 DNA: TGTGCCAGCAGTGATTATCTCCTCCCCGCAGATACGCAGTATTTT

V gene: TRBV4-3
D gene: TRBD2
J gene: TRBJ2-3
clone size: -
CDR3 protein: CASSQAGGPNTQYF
CDR3 DNA: TGCGCCAGCAGCCAAGCGGGGGGGCCGAATACGCAGTATTTT

V gene: TRBV7-3
D gene: -
J gene: TRBJ2-3
clone size: -
CDR3 protein: CASSLTHSTGTQYF
CDR3 DNA: TGTGCCAGCAGCTTAACCCACAGCACAGGTACGCAGTATTTT